The 16 T cell receptor beta chains below all came from one sample that was sequenced in a study of cytomegalovirus exposure and HLA in healthy donors. Primers: 60 Vbeta forward and 13 Jbeta reverse. Generated by immunoSEQ multiplex PCR, the TCRdb table keeps only in-frame clones and is missing some. Among around 130,000 clones listed, around 74% were seen once. Sequencing was performed on PBMCs. The receptors here all came from a man aged 40-50 years in good health and CMV-seropositive.

The chain links TRBV10-2 to TRBJ2-3; 8 bases align to TRBD2. The CDR3 sequence is 15 residues long. V gave up 6 bases and J gave up 4 bases; unmatched junction bases: 9. Germline V gives CDR1 WSHSY, CDR2 SAAADI. The CDR3 region has the DNA TGCGCCAGCAGGGAAGCGGGAGTAGGCTCAGATACGCAGTATTTT. Encoded protein: CASREAGVGSDTQYF.

The rearrangement links TRBV19 to TRBJ1-1; no reliable D call. The CDR3 covers 14 residues. Per the germline V gene, CDR1 is LNHDA and CDR2 is SQIVND (reference sequence). Trimming cost V 8 bases and J 1 base, with 14 bases left between them. CDR3 coding DNA: TGTGCCAGTCAGACTTCCCCCTCGAACACTGAAGCTTTCTTT. It specifies CASQTSPSNTEAFF.

The chain employs TRBV4-1 and TRBJ1-6, with TRBD1 matching over 9 bases. V shed 4 bases, J shed 8 bases, and the junction held 6 bases outside the gene matches. CDR3 length: 15 amino acids. In germline, CDR1 is MGHRA, CDR2 YSYEKL. This CDR3 reads CASSPAGTGYSPLHF. CDR3 bases: TGCGCCAGCAGCCCCGCCGGGACAGGGTATTCACCCCTCCACTTT.

The table lists this clone with a few counts. This sequence joins TRBV6-6 and TRBJ2-1; possibly TRBD1 for D (6 bases). CDR1 and CDR2 from the germline V gene are MNHNY and SVGAGI (reference sequence). Trimming removed 6 bases at V and 5 bases at J, with 14 bases between. This CDR3 region has 14 residues. CDR3 residues: CASRTGQLHNEQFF. CDR3 DNA sequence: TGTGCCAGCAGAACCGGACAGTTACACAATGAGCAGTTCTTC.

In this sample, this clone turned up a few times. V gene TRBV25-1 combines with J gene TRBJ2-1, with TRBD2 identical over 11 bases. J was trimmed by 1 base and V by 2 bases; bases with no gene match: 7. There are 18 residues in the CDR3. Germline CDR1 MGHDK, CDR2 SYGVNS. The CDR3 loop reads CASSEEGTSGSSYNEQFF. The CDR3 nucleotides read TGTGCCAGCAGTGAAGAGGGTACTAGCGGGAGTTCCTACAATGAGCAGTTCTTC. Complete variable domain (other parts from reference TRBV25-1 and TRBJ2-1): EADIYQTPRYLVIGTGKKITLECSQTMGHDKMYWYQQDPGMELHLIHYSYGVNSTEKGDLSSESTVSRIRTEHFPLTLESARPSHTSQYLCASSEEGTSGSSYNEQFFGPGTRLTVL.

The V gene is TRBV28, the J gene TRBJ2-3, with a tentative D call TRBD2 (5 bases). V lost 3 bases to trimming and J lost 1 base, with 11 bases between them. CDR1 and CDR2 (germline): MDHEN, SYDVKM. CDR3 length: 15 residues. The CDR3 reads CASSFQLGRTDTQYF. CDR3 in DNA: TGTGCCAGCAGTTTCCAACTAGGCCGCACAGATACGCAGTATTTT.

CDR3 coding DNA: TGCGCCAGCAGCTTTGACACACGTAGCACAGATACGCAGTATTTT. Its translation: CASSFDTRSTDTQYF. V is TRBV5-1 and J is TRBJ2-3; D ambiguous. In germline, CDR1 is SGHRS, CDR2 YFSETQ. The CDR3 is 15 residues long. V lost 2 bases, J lost 0 bases, and 10 bases lay in between.

The chain is built from TRBV30 and TRBJ2-7; 9 nucleotides match TRBD1. V was pared by 5 bases and J by 9 bases, with 14 bases of the junction left unmatched. This CDR3 region has 14 residues. The germline V gene has CDR1 GTSNPN and CDR2 SVGIG (reference sequence). CDR3 DNA: TGTGCCTGGGAACCGGGACAGGGCTTTCGGGTGCAGTACTTC. Translated: CAWEPGQGFRVQYF.

The rearrangement uses TRBV27 and TRBJ2-7, with a tentative D call TRBD1 (6 bases). V was trimmed by 4 bases and J by 6 bases, leaving 16 bases between them. The CDR3 is 14 amino acids. Germline CDR1 MNHEY, CDR2 SMNVEV (reference sequence). The chain's CDR3 is CASSSRTANSEQYF. The DNA for the CDR3 is TGTGCCAGCAGTTCGCGGACAGCTAACTCCGAGCAGTACTTC.

The gene calls are TRBV6-4 and TRBJ2-3; a possible D gene is TRBD2 (6 bases). Germline V lookup: CDR1 MRHNA, CDR2 SNTAGT. The V and J ends lost 6 bases and 4 bases respectively, with 14 bases between them. CDR3 length: 14 residues. DNA for the CDR3: TGTGCCAGCAGAGCTCAGGGAGGAGCAGATACGCAGTATTTT. Its translation is CASRAQGGADTQYF.

The rearrangement links TRBV30 to TRBJ2-7, with TRBD2 matching 10 bases. Losses at the gene ends were 0 bases for V and 4 bases for J; bases not matched to a gene: 9. Germline CDR1 GTSNPN, CDR2 SVGIG (reference sequence). This CDR3 contains 16 residues. The CDR3 loop is CAWSVRASGSQYEQYF. CDR3 bases: TGTGCCTGGAGTGTACGGGCTAGCGGGAGTCAATACGAGCAGTACTTC. Complete variable domain (other parts from reference TRBV30 and TRBJ2-7): SQTIHQWPATLVQPVGSPLSLECTVEGTSNPNLYWYRQAAGRGLQLLFYSVGIGQISSEVPQNLSASRPQDRQFILSSKKLLLSDSGFYLCAWSVRASGSQYEQYFGPGTRLTVT.

This clone was detected only once. The V and J genes are TRBV7-2 and TRBJ1-5; D is perhaps TRBD1 (5 bases). The CDR3 loop spans 15 amino acids. Germline lookup yields CDR1 SGHTA and CDR2 FQGNSA. Trimming removed 3 bases at V and 3 bases at J, with 12 bases between. DNA for the CDR3: TGTGCCAGCAGCTTGCAGAGACAGAACAATCAGCCCCAGCATTTT. Its protein product is CASSLQRQNNQPQHF.

The rearrangement uses TRBV5-1 and TRBJ2-5; 7 bases are shared with TRBD1. Germline V gene lookup returns CDR1 SGHRS and CDR2 YFSETQ. The CDR3 extends over 15 amino acids. With 2 bases clipped from V and 5 bases from J, the junction kept 9 bases outside the gene matches. In DNA form, the CDR3 reads TGCGCCAGCAGCTTAGGAGACAGGGCTTTGGAGACCCAGTACTTC. Its protein product is CASSLGDRALETQYF.

This chain links TRBV19 with TRBJ1-1, with 9 nucleotides matching TRBD1. The CDR3 is 17 residues long. The germline V gene has CDR1 LNHDA and CDR2 SQIVND (reference sequence). J gave up 5 bases and V 5 bases, and 15 bases lay outside the gene matches. In nucleotides, the CDR3 is TGTGCCAGTAGTTTCTCTCCGGGACAGGGACAAAAGACTGAAGCTTTCTTT. Its protein is CASSFSPGQGQKTEAFF.

The chain combines TRBV28 with TRBJ2-6, with 8 bases fitting TRBD1. V lost 5 bases to trimming and J lost 6 bases; unmatched junction nucleotides: 6. Germline lookup yields CDR1 MDHEN and CDR2 SYDVKM. CDR3 length equals 15 residues. The CDR3 loop reads CASSRQGFEANVLTF. DNA of the CDR3: TGTGCCAGCAGTCGACAGGGGTTCGAGGCCAACGTCCTGACTTTC.

The chain joins TRBV28 to TRBJ2-7; D is ambiguous. This CDR3 is built from 18 residues. The V end was cut by 6 bases, the J end by 2 bases, with 26 bases between. Germline assignment: CDR1 MDHEN and CDR2 SYDVKM. The CDR3, as DNA: TGTGCCAGCAGCACCCTCGTGAGACCAGGTCGAATCACCTACGAGCAGTACTTC. Amino acids: CASSTLVRPGRITYEQYF.